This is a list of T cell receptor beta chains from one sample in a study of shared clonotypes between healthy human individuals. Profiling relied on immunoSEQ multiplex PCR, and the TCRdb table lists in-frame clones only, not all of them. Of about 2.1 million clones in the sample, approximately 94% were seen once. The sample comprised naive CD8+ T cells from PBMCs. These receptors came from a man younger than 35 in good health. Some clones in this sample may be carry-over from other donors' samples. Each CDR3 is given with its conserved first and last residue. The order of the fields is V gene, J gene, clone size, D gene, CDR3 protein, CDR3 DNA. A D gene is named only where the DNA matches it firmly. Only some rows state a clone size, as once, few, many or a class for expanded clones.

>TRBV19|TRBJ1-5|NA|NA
CASSTRTAKAPQHF
TGTGCCAGTAGTACCAGGACGGCGAAAGCTCCCCAGCATTTT
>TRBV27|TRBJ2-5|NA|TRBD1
CASSQSPGGGETQYF
TGTGCCAGCAGCCAGTCGCCAGGGGGCGGAGAGACCCAGTACTTC
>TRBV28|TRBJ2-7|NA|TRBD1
CASSIFGTGEGEQYF
TGTGCCAGCAGTATCTTCGGGACAGGGGAGGGCGAGCAGTACTTC
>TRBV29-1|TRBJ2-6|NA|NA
CSAIGASGANVLTF
TGCAGCGCGATAGGGGCCTCTGGGGCCAACGTCCTGACTTTC
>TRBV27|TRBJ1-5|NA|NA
CASSFIGSGGPQHF
TGTGCCAGCAGTTTTATAGGTTCGGGGGGGCCCCAGCATTTT
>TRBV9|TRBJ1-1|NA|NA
CASTLQAGGDTEAFF
TGTGCCAGCACCCTACAAGCGGGGGGGGACACTGAAGCTTTCTTT
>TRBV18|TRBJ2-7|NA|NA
CASSPGSGTSISYEQYF
TGTGCCAGCTCACCAGGTTCAGGGACTTCCATCTCCTACGAGCAGTACTTC
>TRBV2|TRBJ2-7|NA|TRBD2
CASRTFGGGGYEQYF
TGTGCCAGCAGGACTTTTGGTGGGGGGGGCTACGAGCAGTACTTC
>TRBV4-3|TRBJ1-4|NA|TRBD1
CASSPRTGGDDEKLFF
TGCGCCAGCAGCCCCCGGACAGGCGGAGACGATGAAAAACTGTTTTTT
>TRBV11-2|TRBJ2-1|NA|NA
CASSPDHEQFF
TGTGCCAGCAGCCCAGACCATGAGCAGTTCTTC
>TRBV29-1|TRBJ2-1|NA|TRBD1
CSVTGGNSYNEQFF
TGCAGCGTGACAGGGGGGAACTCCTACAATGAGCAGTTCTTC
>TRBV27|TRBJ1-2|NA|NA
CASSLGAVYGYTF
TGTGCCAGCAGTTTGGGGGCCGTCTATGGCTACACCTTC
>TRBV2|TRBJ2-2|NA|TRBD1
CASNGAGGSFLRTGELFF
TGTGCCAGCAATGGGGCAGGGGGTAGTTTTTTGCGCACCGGGGAGCTGTTTTTT
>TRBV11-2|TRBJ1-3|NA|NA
CASSTGVSSGNTIYF
TGTGCCAGCAGCACCGGGGTCAGCTCTGGAAACACCATATATTTT
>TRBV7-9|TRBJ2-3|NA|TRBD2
CASSPTSATDTQYF
TGTGCCAGCAGCCCGACTAGCGCGACAGATACGCAGTATTTT
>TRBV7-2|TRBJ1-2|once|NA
CASSFGFGTVRNYGYTF
TGTGCCAGCAGCTTCGGGTTCGGTACAGTTCGGAACTATGGCTACACCTTC
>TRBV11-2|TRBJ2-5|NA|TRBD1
CASSLALRWDSVVGETQYF
TGTGCCAGCAGCTTAGCTCTCCGTTGGGACAGCGTCGTTGGAGAGACCCAGTACTTC
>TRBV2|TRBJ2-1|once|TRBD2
CASSLAGGDDEQFF
TGTGCCAGCAGTCTAGCGGGAGGGGACGATGAGCAGTTCTTC